This is a list of T cell receptor beta chains from one sample in a study of Ad26.COV2.S vaccination and SARS-CoV-2 variants. Generated by immunoSEQ multiplex PCR, the TCRdb table keeps only in-frame clones and is missing some. The sample has roughly 500,000 clones; roughly nine tenths are singletons. The sequences come from peripheral blood, collected in a trial of Ad26.COV2.S vaccine versus placebo. All receptors come from a person between 18 and 59 years old who received the Ad26.COV2.S COVID-19 vaccine or a placebo. Each CDR3 is given with its conserved first and last residue. The D gene is left open where the match is weak. Not all rows give a size; the values are once, few, many and, for expanded clones, a class.

clone_size | d_call | j_call | v_call | cdr3_aa | cdr3_nt
. | TRBD1 | TRBJ1-1 | TRBV28 | CASSSPVGDSNTEAFF | TGTGCCAGCAGTTCCCCGGTGGGGGACAGTAACACTGAAGCTTTCTTT
. | TRBD1 | TRBJ1-1 | TRBV9 | CASSVEGNQGANTEAFF | TGTGCCAGCAGCGTAGAGGGGAACCAGGGGGCGAACACTGAAGCTTTCTTT
. | . | TRBJ1-1 | TRBV7-5 | CVRSIGPETRF | TGTGTCAGAAGCATAGGACCTGAGACTCGCTTT
. | TRBD2 | TRBJ2-5 | TRBV5-1 | CASSFGALAGAETQYF | TGCGCCAGCAGCTTTGGGGCTTTAGCGGGAGCGGAGACCCAGTACTTC
once | . | TRBJ1-2 | TRBV6-2/TRBV6-3 | CASSYGDYGYTF | TGTGCCAGCAGTTACGGAGACTATGGCTACACCTTC
. | . | TRBJ2-5 | TRBV6-1 | CASSEGAGWETQYF | TGTGCCAGCAGTGAAGGGGCAGGGTGGGAGACCCAGTACTTC
. | . | TRBJ2-3 | TRBV30 | CAWSPAGAPTDTQYF | TGTGCCTGGAGTCCTGCGGGGGCCCCCACAGATACGCAGTATTTT
. | . | TRBJ1-5 | TRBV5-1 | CASSFDSLNQPQHF | TGCGCCAGCAGCTTCGACAGCTTAAATCAGCCCCAGCATTTT
. | TRBD1 | TRBJ2-5 | TRBV5-4 | CASSLMRQGAQETQYF | TGTGCCAGCAGCTTGATGCGACAGGGGGCTCAAGAGACCCAGTACTTC
. | TRBD2 | TRBJ2-1 | TRBV6-5 | CASSTLGGGRFF | TGTGCCAGCAGTACCCTCGGGGGGGGGAGGTTCTTC
once | . | TRBJ2-3 | TRBV9 | CASSKTERGDTQYF | TGTGCCAGCAGCAAGACAGAACGGGGCGATACGCAGTATTTT
. | . | TRBJ1-5 | TRBV29-1 | CSVAGSGDPNQPQHF | TGCAGCGTTGCTGGGTCGGGGGACCCCAATCAGCCCCAGCATTTT
. | TRBD1 | TRBJ1-2 | TRBV14 | CASSQAWGDREDYGYTF | TGTGCCAGCAGCCAAGCATGGGGGGACAGGGAGGACTATGGCTACACCTTC
. | . | TRBJ1-1 | TRBV5-1 | CASSPIIASESSEAFF | TGCGCCAGCAGCCCGATAATTGCATCTGAGTCCAGTGAAGCTTTCTTT